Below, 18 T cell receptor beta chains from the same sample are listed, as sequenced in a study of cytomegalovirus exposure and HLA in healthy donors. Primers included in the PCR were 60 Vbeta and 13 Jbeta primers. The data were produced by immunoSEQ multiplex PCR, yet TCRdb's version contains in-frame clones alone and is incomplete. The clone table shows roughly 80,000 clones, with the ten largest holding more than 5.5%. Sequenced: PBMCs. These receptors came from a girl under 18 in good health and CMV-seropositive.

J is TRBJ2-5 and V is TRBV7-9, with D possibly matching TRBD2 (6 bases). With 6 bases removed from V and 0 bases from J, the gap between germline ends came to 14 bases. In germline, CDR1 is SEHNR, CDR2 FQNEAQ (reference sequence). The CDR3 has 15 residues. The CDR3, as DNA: TGTGCCAGCAGTCGTGGAGGGACGGACCAAGAGACCCAGTACTTC. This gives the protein CASSRGGTDQETQYF. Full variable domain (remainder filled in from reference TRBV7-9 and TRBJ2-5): DTGVSQNPRHKITKRGQNVTFRCDPISEHNRLYWYRQTLGQGPEFLTYFQNEAQLEKSRLLSDRFSAERPKGSFSTLEIQRTEQGDSAMYLCASSRGGTDQETQYFGPGTRLLVL.

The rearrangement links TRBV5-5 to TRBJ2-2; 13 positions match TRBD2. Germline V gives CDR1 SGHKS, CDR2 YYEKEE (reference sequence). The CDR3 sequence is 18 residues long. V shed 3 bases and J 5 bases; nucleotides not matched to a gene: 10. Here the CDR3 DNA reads TGTGCCAGCAGCTCGCTCCTGCAGGGACTAGCGGGGACCGGGGAGCTGTTTTTT. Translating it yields CASSSLLQGLAGTGELFF. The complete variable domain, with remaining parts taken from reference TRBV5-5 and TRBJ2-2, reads DAGVTQSPTHLIKTRGQQVTLRCSPISGHKSVSWYQQVLGQGPQFIFQYYEKEERGRGNFPDRFSARQFPNYSSELNVNALLLGDSALYLCASSSLLQGLAGTGELFFGEGSRLTVL.

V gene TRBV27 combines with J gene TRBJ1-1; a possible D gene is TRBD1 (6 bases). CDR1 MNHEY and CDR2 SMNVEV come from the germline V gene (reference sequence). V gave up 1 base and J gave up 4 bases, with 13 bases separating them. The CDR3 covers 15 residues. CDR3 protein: CASSLFDPGATEAFF. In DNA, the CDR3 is TGTGCCAGCAGTTTATTCGATCCAGGGGCCACTGAAGCTTTCTTT.

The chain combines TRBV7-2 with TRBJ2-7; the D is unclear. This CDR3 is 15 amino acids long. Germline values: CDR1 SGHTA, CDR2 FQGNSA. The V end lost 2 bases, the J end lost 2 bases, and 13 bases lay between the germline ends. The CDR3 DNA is TGTGCCAGCAGCTTACTGGGTGGTGGAGCCTACGAGCAGTACTTC. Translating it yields CASSLLGGGAYEQYF.

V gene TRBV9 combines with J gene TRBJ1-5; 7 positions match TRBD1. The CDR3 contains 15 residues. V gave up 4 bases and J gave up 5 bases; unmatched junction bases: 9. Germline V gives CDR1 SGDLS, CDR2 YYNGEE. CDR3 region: CASSTRQGIDQPQHF. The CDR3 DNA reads TGTGCCAGCAGCACCCGACAGGGAATCGATCAGCCCCAGCATTTT.

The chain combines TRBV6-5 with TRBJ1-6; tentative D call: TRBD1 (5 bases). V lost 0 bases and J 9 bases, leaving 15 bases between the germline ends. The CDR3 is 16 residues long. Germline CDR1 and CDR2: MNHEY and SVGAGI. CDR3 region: CASSYSTAQPGSPLHF. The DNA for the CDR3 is TGTGCCAGCAGTTACTCGACAGCACAACCAGGTTCACCCCTCCACTTT.

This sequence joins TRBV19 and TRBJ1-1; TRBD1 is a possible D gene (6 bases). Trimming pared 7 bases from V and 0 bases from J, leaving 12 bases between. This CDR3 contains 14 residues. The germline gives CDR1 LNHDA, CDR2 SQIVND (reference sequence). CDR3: CASTGGQMNTEAFF. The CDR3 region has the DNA TGTGCCAGTACGGGGGGCCAAATGAACACTGAAGCTTTCTTT.

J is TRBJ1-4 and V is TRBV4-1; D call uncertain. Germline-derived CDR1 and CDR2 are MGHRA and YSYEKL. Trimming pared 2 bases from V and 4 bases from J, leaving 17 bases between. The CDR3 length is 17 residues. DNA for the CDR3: TGCGCCAGCAGCCAAACTACATTGTCCGGGATTAATGAAAAACTGTTTTTT. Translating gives CASSQTTLSGINEKLFF.

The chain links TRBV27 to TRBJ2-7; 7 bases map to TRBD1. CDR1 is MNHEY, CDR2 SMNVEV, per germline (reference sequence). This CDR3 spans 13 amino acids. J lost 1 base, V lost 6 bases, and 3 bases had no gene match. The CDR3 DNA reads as TGTGCCAGCAGCTGGGACAGTTCCTACGAGCAGTACTTC. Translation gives CASSWDSSYEQYF.

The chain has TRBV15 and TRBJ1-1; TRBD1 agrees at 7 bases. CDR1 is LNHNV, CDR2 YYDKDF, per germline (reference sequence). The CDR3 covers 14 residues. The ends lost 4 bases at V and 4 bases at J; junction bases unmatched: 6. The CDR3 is CATSTGQARTEAFF. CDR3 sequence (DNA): TGTGCCACCAGCACCGGACAGGCCCGCACTGAAGCTTTCTTT.

CDR3 DNA sequence: TGTGCCACCAGCAGAGATAGTACAGGGAATGAGCAGTTCTTC. It is translated as CATSRDSTGNEQFF. The genes are TRBV15 and TRBJ2-1; D is perhaps TRBD1 (6 bases). CDR1 is LNHNV, CDR2 YYDKDF, per germline (reference sequence). The CDR3 is 14 residues long. Trimming shortened V by 0 bases and J by 7 bases, and 10 bases separated the two germline ends.

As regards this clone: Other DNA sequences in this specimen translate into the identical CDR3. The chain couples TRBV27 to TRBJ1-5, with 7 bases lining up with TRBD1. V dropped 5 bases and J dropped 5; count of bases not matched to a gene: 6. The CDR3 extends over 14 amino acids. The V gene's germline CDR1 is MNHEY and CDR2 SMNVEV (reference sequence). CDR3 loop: CASSGPGGDQPQHF. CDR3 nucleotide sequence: TGTGCCAGCAGTGGGCCAGGGGGAGATCAGCCCCAGCATTTT.

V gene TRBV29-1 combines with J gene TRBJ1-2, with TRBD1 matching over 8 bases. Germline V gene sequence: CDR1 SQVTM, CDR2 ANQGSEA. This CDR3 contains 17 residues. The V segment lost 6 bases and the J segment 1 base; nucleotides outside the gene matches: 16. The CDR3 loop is CSVGSGAGQGGNYGYTF. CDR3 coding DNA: TGCAGCGTGGGAAGCGGGGCTGGACAGGGAGGTAACTATGGCTACACCTTC.

The DNA of the CDR3 is TGTGCCAGCAGTGAAGATGGGGCCTGGGACTATGGCTACACCTTC. The encoded protein is CASSEDGAWDYGYTF. This rearrangement joins TRBV6-1 to TRBJ1-2; D might be TRBD1 (5 bases). CDR3 size: 15 residues. Germline lookup yields CDR1 MNHNS and CDR2 SASEGT. Trimming took 1 base from V and 3 from J, leaving 12 bases between them.

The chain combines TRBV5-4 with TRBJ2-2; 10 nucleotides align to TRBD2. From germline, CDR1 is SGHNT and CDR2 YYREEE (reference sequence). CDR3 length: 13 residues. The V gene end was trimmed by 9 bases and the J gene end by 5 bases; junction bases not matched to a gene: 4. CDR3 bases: TGTGCCATGACTAGCGGGCGTACCGGGGAGCTGTTTTTT. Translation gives CAMTSGRTGELFF.

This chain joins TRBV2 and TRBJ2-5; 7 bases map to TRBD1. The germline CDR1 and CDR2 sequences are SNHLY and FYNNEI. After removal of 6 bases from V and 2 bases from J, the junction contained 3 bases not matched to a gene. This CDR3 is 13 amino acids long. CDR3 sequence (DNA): TGTGCCAGCAGCCAGACAGGGCAAGAGACCCAGTACTTC. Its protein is CASSQTGQETQYF.

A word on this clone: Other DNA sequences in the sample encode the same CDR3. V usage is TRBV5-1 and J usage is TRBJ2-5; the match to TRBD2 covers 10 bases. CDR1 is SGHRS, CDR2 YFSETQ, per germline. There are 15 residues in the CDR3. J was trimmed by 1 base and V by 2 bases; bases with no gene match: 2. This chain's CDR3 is CASSFSGGFQETQYF. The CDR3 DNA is TGCGCCAGCAGCTTTAGCGGGGGGTTCCAAGAGACCCAGTACTTC.

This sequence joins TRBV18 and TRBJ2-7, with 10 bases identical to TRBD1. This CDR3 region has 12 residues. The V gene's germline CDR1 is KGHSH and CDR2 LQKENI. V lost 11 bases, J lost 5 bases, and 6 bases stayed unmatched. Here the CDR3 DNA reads TGTGCCTCGGGACAGGGGAGGCACGAGCAGTACTTC. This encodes CASGQGRHEQYF.